What follows are 25 T cell receptor beta chains derived from one specimen sequenced in a study of spatial heterogeneity in lung cancer. TCRdb recomputed calls from the 5' RACE reads with MiXCR, one row per CDR3 protein. The data show about 5,800 distinct CDR3 sequences, about 13% seen once. Indicated time point: sample taken at primary tumor resection. The sample consisted of normal lung tissue next to the tumor, taken at surgery. The origin of the receptors is a female donor with early-stage non-small cell lung cancer.

At least ten counts were recorded for this clonotype. The chain recombines TRBV7-7 with TRBJ2-7, with D perhaps matching TRBD1 (5 bases). The V gene's germline CDR1 is SSHAT and CDR2 FNYEAQ (reference sequence). This CDR3 has 16 amino acids. CDR3 in DNA: TGTGCTAGCAGCCATTTAGCTAGGACACTTTCCTACGAGCAGTACGTC. Translated, it gives CASSHLARTLSYEQYV.

This clonotype is termed medium-sized. The genes are TRBV7-9 and TRBJ2-3, with 7 nucleotides matching TRBD1. Germline CDR1 and CDR2: SEHNR and FQNEAQ (reference sequence). The CDR3 is 16 amino acids. Trimming at V came to 1 base and at J to 4 bases, leaving 8 bases not matched to a gene. The CDR3 DNA reads as TGTGCCAGCAGCTTAGGCGCAGGGGGATCTTCAGATACGCAGTATTTT. It codes for CASSLGAGGSSDTQYF.

V usage is TRBV7-2 and J usage is TRBJ2-5, with D unresolved. Germline lookup yields CDR1 SGHTA and CDR2 FQGNSA. Trimming took off 2 bases at V and 1 base at J, with 11 bases between the two ends. The CDR3 is made up of 15 amino acids. The CDR3 spells CASSLRSHLQETQYF. For the CDR3, the DNA is TGTGCCAGCAGCTTACGTTCACATCTCCAAGAGACCCAGTACTTC. Combining the CDR3 with reference TRBV7-2 and TRBJ2-5 gives the whole variable domain GAGVSQSPSNKVTEKGKDVELRCDPISGHTALYWYRQSLGQGLEFLIYFQGNSAPDKSGLPSDRFSAERTGGSVSTLTIQRTQQEDSAVYLCASSLRSHLQETQYFGPGTRLLVL.

Relative to its sample, this clonotype is medium-sized (0.01 to 0.1%). This chain links TRBV27 with TRBJ2-7, with a possible D match to TRBD2 (7 bases). Per the germline V gene, CDR1 is MNHEY and CDR2 is SMNVEV (reference sequence). The CDR3 is 15 residues long. Trimming took 4 bases from V and 3 from J, leaving 16 bases between them. The CDR3 is CASSSIGGGSYEQYF. In nucleotides, the CDR3 is TGTGCCAGCAGTTCAATTGGGGGGGGCAGCTACGAGCAGTACTTC.

This clonotype was seen many times. The V gene is TRBV6-2 or TRBV6-3, the J gene TRBJ1-2; D is undetermined. Trimming removed 6 bases from V and 5 bases from J, with 22 bases in between. Germline CDR1 is MNHEY and CDR2 is SVGEGT. This CDR3 spans 16 amino acids. The CDR3 region has the DNA TGTGCCAGCAGCCTACAGAAACGGGGAAATCTATATGGCTACACCTTC. Translation: CASSLQKRGNLYGYTF.

The chain carries TRBV30 and TRBJ2-7; D is uncertain. The germline V and J ends were trimmed by 2 bases and 2 bases, with 10 bases remaining between them. The germline V gene encodes CDR1 GTSNPN and CDR2 SVGIG (reference sequence). The CDR3 is 13 amino acids. The CDR3 here is CAWSSGPAYEQYF. CDR3 DNA sequence: TGTGCCTGGAGTTCGGGTCCTGCCTACGAGCAGTACTTC. Complete variable domain (other parts from reference TRBV30 and TRBJ2-7): SQTIHQWPATLVQPVGSPLSLECTVEGTSNPNLYWYRQAAGRGLQLLFYSVGIGQISSEVPQNLSASRPQDRQFILSSKKLLLSDSGFYLCAWSSGPAYEQYFGPGTRLTVT.

This clonotype has at least ten counts. The CDR3 spells CSVEGISGRTYNEQFF. The CDR3 DNA is TGCAGCGTTGAAGGAATTTCAGGCAGGACTTACAATGAGCAGTTCTTC. The chain links TRBV29-1 to TRBJ2-1; possible D gene TRBD2, 5 bases. V was cut by 1 base and J by 4 bases, with 17 bases left in between. This CDR3 comprises 16 residues. Germline V lookup: CDR1 SQVTM, CDR2 ANQGSEA.

In regard to this clonotype: Just one base apart from a much larger clone, this may be a read error. The V call is TRBV6-1, the J call TRBJ1-1, with TRBD1 as a possible D gene (6 bases). In germline, CDR1 is MNHNS, CDR2 SASEGT. The CDR3 covers 13 residues. Trimming pared 4 bases from V and 9 bases from J, leaving 15 bases between. The CDR3 sequence: CASSAPIDRQAFF. The CDR3 DNA sequence: TGTGCCAGCAGTGCGCCGATCGACAGGCAAGCTTTCTTT.

In nucleotides, the CDR3 is TGCGCCAGCAGCCAAGATCAGGGGCGGGGGGAGACCCAGTACTTC. It translates to CASSQDQGRGETQYF. The chain employs TRBV4-3 and TRBJ2-5; D may be TRBD2 (7 bases). Trimming pared 0 bases from V and 5 bases from J, leaving 13 bases between. Germline CDR1 is LGHNA and CDR2 is YSLEER. The CDR3 spans 15 residues.

This clonotype is categorized as medium-sized (0.01 to 0.1%). Written as DNA, the CDR3 is TGTGCCAGCAGCTTAGACGGGGGAGTCACAGATACGCAGTATTTT. This encodes CASSLDGGVTDTQYF. This rearrangement joins TRBV11-3 to TRBJ2-3; maybe TRBD2 (6 bases). V lost 0 bases and J lost 2, with 9 bases in between. The germline V gene has CDR1 SGHNT and CDR2 YENEEA. The CDR3 totals 15 residues.

This clonotype was recorded at least ten times. V is TRBV11-2 and J is TRBJ2-2, with TRBD1 as a possible D gene (6 bases). Germline CDR1 SGHAT, CDR2 FQNNGV. Trimming took off 0 bases at V and 6 bases at J, with 11 bases between the two ends. The CDR3 spans 15 residues. CDR3 amino acids: CASSLEQGIAGELFF. CDR3 in DNA: TGTGCCAGCAGCTTAGAACAGGGTATCGCCGGGGAGCTGTTTTTT.

By frequency in the sample, this clonotype is medium-sized (0.01 to 0.1%). V and J are TRBV10-3 and TRBJ1-2; D unclear. Germline lookup yields CDR1 ENHRY and CDR2 SYGVKD. Trimming stripped 4 bases from V and 6 bases from J, with 15 bases between. This CDR3 contains 14 residues. DNA of the CDR3: TGTGCCATCAGTGCGAGGGAAAGAGGCGATGGCTACACCTTC. Amino acids: CAISARERGDGYTF.

Relative to its sample, this clonotype is large (0.1 to 1%). This chain links TRBV28 with TRBJ1-2; D gene unclear. The CDR3 is 14 residues long. In germline, CDR1 is MDHEN, CDR2 SYDVKM. With 6 bases removed from V and 2 bases from J, the gap between germline ends came to 13 bases. The CDR3 DNA is TGTGCCAGCAGCATTGGGGTACAGAACTATGGCTACACCTTC. It translates to CASSIGVQNYGYTF.

This clonotype showed up many times. V is TRBV5-1 and J is TRBJ2-1; 16 bases agree with TRBD2. The germline V gene has CDR1 SGHRS and CDR2 YFSETQ. This CDR3 has 18 residues. V lost 4 bases to trimming and J lost 10 bases; unmatched junction nucleotides: 14. The CDR3 DNA reads as TGCGCCAGCAGCGCGATGGGACTAGCGGGAGGGCCAACGGGCGAGCAGTTCTTC. Residues: CASSAMGLAGGPTGEQFF.

The chain joins TRBV5-1 to TRBJ2-7, with D possibly being TRBD1 or TRBD2 (6 bases each). Germline lookup yields CDR1 SGHRS and CDR2 YFSETQ. This CDR3 contains 15 residues. Trimming left V 0 bases short and J 5 bases short, with 15 bases between. The CDR3 region has the DNA TGCGCCAGCAGCTTGGAGCCGGGGGCAATCCACGAGCAGTACTTC. Translating it yields CASSLEPGAIHEQYF.

This clonotype is deemed medium-sized (0.01 to 0.1%). This chain uses TRBV29-1 with TRBJ2-1; possibly TRBD2 for D (6 bases). From germline, CDR1 is SQVTM and CDR2 ANQGSEA. V was shortened by 5 bases and J by 2 bases, with 13 bases between the two germline ends. This CDR3 is built from 14 residues. The DNA for the CDR3 is TGCAGCGTTCCGGGACTCGAGGCCTACAATGAGCAGTTCTTC. Translating gives CSVPGLEAYNEQFF.

The chain is built from TRBV4-3 and TRBJ2-2; 8 bases map to TRBD1. V lost 1 base, J lost 4 bases, and 5 bases stayed unmatched. This CDR3 is 16 amino acids long. Germline CDR1 reads LGHNA; CDR2 reads YSLEER. This CDR3 is CASSQGTGSATGELFF. Here the CDR3 DNA reads TGCGCCAGCAGCCAAGGGACAGGGTCGGCCACCGGGGAGCTGTTTTTT.

By frequency in the sample, this clonotype is medium-sized. This sequence joins TRBV12-3 or TRBV12-4 and TRBJ2-1, with D possibly being TRBD1 (6 bases). The CDR3 totals 15 residues. The V end lost 5 bases, the J end lost 4 bases, and 15 bases lay between the germline ends. This CDR3 reads CASSSGQGLYNEQFF. Here the CDR3 DNA reads TGTGCCAGCAGTAGTGGCCAGGGGTTATACAATGAGCAGTTCTTC.

This clonotype was counted many times. The chain couples TRBV20-1 to TRBJ2-7, with a tentative D call TRBD1 (6 bases). CDR1 and CDR2 (germline): DFQATT, SNEGSKA (reference sequence). V was cut by 2 bases and J by 7 bases, with 12 bases left in between. The CDR3 length is 12 residues. The CDR3 nucleotides are TGCAGTGCTAGACCACTGACAGGAGAGCAGTACTTC. Translation: CSARPLTGEQYF.

By share of the sample, this clonotype is medium-sized. The V gene is TRBV4-1, the J gene TRBJ1-3; 7 bases fit TRBD1. J gave up 4 bases and V 5 bases, and 11 bases lay outside the gene matches. Germline-derived CDR1 and CDR2 are MGHRA and YSYEKL. There are 16 residues in the CDR3. CDR3 loop: CASSNQGQLQGNTIYF. The CDR3 DNA sequence: TGCGCCAGCAGCAACCAGGGACAGTTACAAGGAAACACCATATATTTT.

Many counts were recorded for this clonotype. The chain carries TRBV6-1 and TRBJ2-2; 7 bases match TRBD1. This CDR3 is built from 14 residues. The V gene's germline CDR1 is MNHNS and CDR2 SASEGT. V lost 7 bases to trimming and J lost 1 base; unmatched junction nucleotides: 3. DNA for the CDR3: TGTGCCAGCACCCGGGACAGGAACACCGGGGAGCTGTTTTTT. Residues: CASTRDRNTGELFF.

This clonotype was counted at least ten times. The genes are TRBV5-1 and TRBJ2-5; possibly TRBD2 for D (6 bases). Trimming took 1 base from V and 4 from J, leaving 11 bases between them. Germline CDR1 SGHRS, CDR2 YFSETQ. The CDR3 length is 14 residues. In DNA, the CDR3 is TGCGCCAGCAGCTTGACTAGCATCGGAGAGACCCAGTACTTC. It specifies CASSLTSIGETQYF.

In this sample, this clonotype turned up many times. The chain carries TRBV11-3 and TRBJ2-7, with D maybe TRBD2 (5 bases). Deletions cut 5 bases from V and 6 bases from J, with 14 bases between. This CDR3 is built from 13 residues. Germline values: CDR1 SGHNT, CDR2 YENEEA. CDR3 sequence reads: CASSLMRAGEQYF. Written as DNA, the CDR3 is TGTGCCAGCAGCCTCATGAGGGCAGGCGAGCAGTACTTC.

V gene TRBV7-6 combines with J gene TRBJ2-7; D is uncertain. Germline values: CDR1 SGHVS, CDR2 FNYEAQ. The CDR3 covers 12 residues. V lost 5 bases and J 7 bases, leaving 12 bases between the germline ends. The CDR3 spells CASSPDSGEQYF. The DNA of the CDR3 is TGTGCCAGCAGCCCCGACTCCGGGGAGCAGTACTTC.

This clonotype was picked up many times. The chain is built from TRBV11-1 and TRBJ2-1; 7 bases are shared with TRBD1. Trimming cost V 3 bases and J 6 bases; bases outside gene matches: 8. The CDR3 consists of 15 residues. Germline V lookup: CDR1 SGHAT, CDR2 FQDESV (reference sequence). CDR3 DNA sequence: TGTGCCAGCAGCTTGATAGGGGGCATCCCCAATGAGCAGTTCTTC. Translation gives CASSLIGGIPNEQFF.